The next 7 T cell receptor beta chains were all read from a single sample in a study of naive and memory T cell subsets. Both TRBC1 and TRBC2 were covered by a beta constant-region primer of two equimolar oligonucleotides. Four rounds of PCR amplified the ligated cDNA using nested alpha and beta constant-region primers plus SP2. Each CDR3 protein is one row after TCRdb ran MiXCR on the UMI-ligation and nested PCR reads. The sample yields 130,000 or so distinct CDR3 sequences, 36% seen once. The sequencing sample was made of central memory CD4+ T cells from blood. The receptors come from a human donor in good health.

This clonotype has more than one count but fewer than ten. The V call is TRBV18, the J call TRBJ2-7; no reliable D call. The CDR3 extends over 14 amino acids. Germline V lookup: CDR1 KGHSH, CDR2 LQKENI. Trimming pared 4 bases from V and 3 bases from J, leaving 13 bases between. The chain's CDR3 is CASSQASLLYEQYF. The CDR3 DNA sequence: TGTGCCAGCTCACAAGCCAGCTTACTCTACGAGCAGTACTTC. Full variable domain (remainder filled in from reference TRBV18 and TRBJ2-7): NAGVMQNPRHLVRRRGQEARLRCSPMKGHSHVYWYRQLPEEGLKFMVYLQKENIIDESGMPKERFSAEFPKEGPSILRIQQVVRGDSAAYFCASSQASLLYEQYFGPGTRLTVT.

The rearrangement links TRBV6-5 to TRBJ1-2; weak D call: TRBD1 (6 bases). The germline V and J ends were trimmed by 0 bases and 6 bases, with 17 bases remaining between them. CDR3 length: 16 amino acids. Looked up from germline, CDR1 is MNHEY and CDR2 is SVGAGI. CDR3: CASSYSMQGKRNGYTF. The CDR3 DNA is TGTGCCAGCAGTTACTCAATGCAGGGGAAGAGGAATGGCTACACCTTC.

The CDR3 DNA reads as TGTGCCAGCAGACTCAATCGCAGAATCACAGATACGCAGTATTTT. The encoded protein is CASRLNRRITDTQYF. V is TRBV6-5 and J is TRBJ2-3; D is unclear. Germline CDR1 and CDR2: MNHEY and SVGAGI. CDR3 size: 15 residues. V was clipped by 6 bases and J by 2 bases, with 15 bases between them.

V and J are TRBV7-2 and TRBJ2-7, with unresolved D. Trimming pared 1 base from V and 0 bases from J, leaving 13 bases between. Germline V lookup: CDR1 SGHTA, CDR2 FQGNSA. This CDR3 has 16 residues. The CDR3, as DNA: TGTGCCAGCAGCTTAGGATGGCAGCTGATCTCCTACGAGCAGTACTTC. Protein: CASSLGWQLISYEQYF.

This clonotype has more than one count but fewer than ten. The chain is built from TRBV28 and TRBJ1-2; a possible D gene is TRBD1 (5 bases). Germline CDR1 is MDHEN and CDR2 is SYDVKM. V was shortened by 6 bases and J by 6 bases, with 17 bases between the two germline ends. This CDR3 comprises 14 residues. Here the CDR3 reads CASRSTGHSDGYTF. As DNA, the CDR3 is TGTGCCAGCAGGTCCACCGGACATTCCGATGGCTACACCTTC.

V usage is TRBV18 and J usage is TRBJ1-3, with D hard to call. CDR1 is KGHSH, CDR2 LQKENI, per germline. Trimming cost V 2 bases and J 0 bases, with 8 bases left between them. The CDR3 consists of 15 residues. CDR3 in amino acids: CASSPLASSGNTIYF. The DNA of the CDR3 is TGTGCCAGCTCACCATTGGCCAGCTCTGGAAACACCATATATTTT.

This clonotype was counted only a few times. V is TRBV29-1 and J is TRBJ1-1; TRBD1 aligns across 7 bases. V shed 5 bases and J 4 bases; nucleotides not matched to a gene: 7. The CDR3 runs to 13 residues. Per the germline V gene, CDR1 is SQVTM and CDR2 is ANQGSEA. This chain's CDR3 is CSVPTGLGTEAFF. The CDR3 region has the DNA TGCAGCGTTCCGACAGGGTTGGGCACTGAAGCTTTCTTT.